What follows describes a single T cell receptor (beta chain). There is no known antigen for this receptor. Within one base of it there is no much larger clone, and no base qualities were kept. Whole blood was collected in K2EDTA tubes by collaborating institutions according to the institutions' own protocols. For TCRbeta analysis, collaborator samples were shipped as frozen whole blood, as isolated PBMCs, or as DNA extracted from either sample type. These data originate in a study of blood T cell repertoires in COVID-19 (dated by TCRdb to 2020 to 2022). For the wider study: Samples from collaborators originated in the United States, Italy and Spain and spanned both the acute and convalescent phases of COVID-19. The prospective study material was composed of cDNA or gDNA derived from T cells, B-cell-depleted T cells, or PBMCs. Deeply sampled blood TCRbeta repertoires from subjects exposed to, actively infected with, or recovered from COVID-19 were included in the dataset. The repertoires were released in a freely available public database meant as a resource for research on the immune response to SARS-CoV-2. Samples came from the ongoing ImmuneRACE study (first 160 participants) plus 1,254 subjects from 6 global collaborators. Nearly every sample came with metadata listing a de-identified subject ID, COVID-19 status, age in years and sex. Where HLA class I and class II types were available, the types were taken from metadata supplied by the sample provider, not from assay-based typing. What the study reported, not specific to this receptor: The quantity of clinical and demographic metadata differed by source and by participant and was supplied without curation.

TCRbeta CDR3 regions were amplified from genomic DNA using the immunoSEQ Assay, a bias-controlled multiplex PCR. The original methods were these. Nucleated cell counts per sample were estimated from amplification of reference gene primers within the assay. Sequence reads were collapsed and filtered to measure the absolute abundance of every unique TCRbeta CDR3 rearrangement. For each sample, productive Simpson clonality was calculated by taking the square root of Simpson's diversity index across productive rearrangements. TCRdb obtained this table from immuneACCESS and retained in-frame rearrangements with V and J assigned. These tables miss some clones; where compared with another copy, unresolved V genes account for less than half of the shortfall, and the remainder is unexplained. V and J calls and clone size are as listed in that table; D and trimming were resolved from the DNA. The sample yields 140,000 or so clones; 88% were counted once. The ten most abundant clones make up over 1.5% of the sample.

Sequences MNHNS (CDR1) and SASEGT (CDR2) are obtained from the germline V gene. V loses 2 bases of germline sequence and J loses 5 bases, and the interval between the two ends is 10 bases. The CDR3 numbers 15 residues from cysteine through phenylalanine. Only CDR3 DNA remains: 45 bases, in frame from the first base. Input material: peripheral blood. The receptor chain draws on TRBV6-1 and TRBJ1-6; the D gene is unclear. The TCR was taken from a man between 65 and 85 years old with acute or convalescent COVID-19. The nucleotides are TGTGCCAGCAGTGAAATAGGCGGTAATAATTCACCCCTCCACTTT. It specifies CASSEIGGNNSPLHF.